This entry is about one T cell receptor beta chain. The J segment lost 11 bases and the V segment lost 7 bases, leaving 5 bases of the junction unmatched. Germline V gene data show CDR1 as GTSNPN and CDR2 as SVGIG (reference sequence). The CDR3 loop spans 12 amino acids. The data were obtained in a study of blood T cell repertoires in COVID-19. Across the whole study: Acute and convalescent COVID-19 specimens originated in the United States, Italy and Spain. Nucleic acid was either cDNA or gDNA, and it came from T cells, B-cell-depleted T cells, or PBMCs.

Original analysis: Estimation of nucleated cell counts relied on the amplification of reference gene primers. Method: immunoSEQ multiplex PCR; TCRdb's copy keeps in-frame clones and lacks some. V, J and clone size reflect that table, while D and trimming were determined from the DNA. The data contain over 55,000 clones, over 75% of them singletons. The sequenced material came from peripheral blood. This clonotype originated in a human donor in a cohort sampled during active COVID-19. The chain couples TRBV30 to TRBJ1-6; 10 positions match TRBD1. The CDR3 DNA sequence: TGTGCCTTGGACAGGGGGTCTGCACCCCTCCACTTT. The encoded protein is CALDRGSAPLHF.